These 18 T cell receptor beta chains came from one sample sequenced in a study of blood T cell repertoires in COVID-19. Sequencing used immunoSEQ multiplex PCR; TCRdb keeps in-frame clones, though not all of them. The sample lists a few hundred thousand clones; around 88% were seen once. What was sequenced was peripheral blood. Receptor source: a woman aged 55-70 years with COVID-19, enrolled during active disease.

The V gene is TRBV14, the J gene TRBJ1-6; 9 nucleotides line up with TRBD1. CDR1 SGHDN and CDR2 FVKESK come from the germline V gene. The CDR3 is made up of 18 amino acids. Trimming removed 0 bases from V and 10 bases from J; junction bases left unmatched: 13. CDR3 amino acids: CASSQEQGAQFGSSPLHF. The DNA for the CDR3 is TGTGCCAGCAGCCAAGAACAGGGGGCCCAATTTGGTTCCTCACCCCTCCACTTT.

This clone was found once. This chain joins TRBV7-3 and TRBJ2-3, with 8 bases lining up with TRBD2. The CDR3 runs 16 residues. Trimming cost V 6 bases and J 0 bases; bases outside gene matches: 8. CDR1 SGHTA and CDR2 FQGTGA come from the germline V gene. Here the CDR3 DNA reads TGTGCCAGCAGTTCCGGGGTAGCGGGGAGCACAGATACGCAGTATTTT. This translates into CASSSGVAGSTDTQYF.

This clone was seen only once. This sequence joins TRBV7-3 and TRBJ1-2; 7 nucleotides align to TRBD1. Germline trimming cut 8 bases from V and 4 bases from J; bases unmatched to any gene: 10. This CDR3 has 14 residues. The germline CDR1 and CDR2 sequences are SGHTA and FQGTGA. CDR3 nucleotides: TGTGCCAGCGGGACCGGGACAGCAGGCTATGGCTACACCTTC. Translated: CASGTGTAGYGYTF.

V and J are TRBV5-4 and TRBJ1-2; possibly TRBD1 for D (6 bases). Per germline, CDR1 SGHNT and CDR2 YYREEE (reference sequence). The length of the CDR3 is 15 residues. V lost 6 bases to trimming and J lost 4 bases, with 19 bases between them. CDR3 in amino acids: CASTSPFDRSYGYTF. DNA for the CDR3: TGTGCCAGCACCTCCCCCTTCGACAGGTCCTATGGCTACACCTTC.

This clone has just a few counts. This chain uses TRBV11-2 with TRBJ1-1; a possible D gene is TRBD1 (5 bases). From germline, CDR1 is SGHAT and CDR2 FQNNGV. V was cut by 7 bases and J by 0 bases, with 15 bases left in between. The CDR3 extends over 15 amino acids. The CDR3 region has the DNA TGTGCCAGCAACCACTGGACAATCATGAACACTGAAGCTTTCTTT. It specifies CASNHWTIMNTEAFF.

As for this clone: Other DNA sequences from this sample encode an identical CDR3 as well. The V and J genes are TRBV30 and TRBJ2-6, with a tentative D call TRBD1 (5 bases). The germline gives CDR1 GTSNPN, CDR2 SVGIG (reference sequence). Trimming shortened V by 2 bases and J by 2 bases, and 7 bases separated the two germline ends. The CDR3 is 14 residues long. The CDR3 loop is CAWSRGAGANVLTF. The CDR3, as DNA: TGTGCCTGGAGTAGGGGCGCTGGGGCCAACGTCCTGACTTTC.

This chain connects TRBV5-1 to TRBJ2-5, with 8 positions matching TRBD1. This CDR3 contains 15 residues. Unmatched junction bases numbered 5, after V lost 0 bases and J lost 4 bases. Germline V lookup: CDR1 SGHRS, CDR2 YFSETQ. The CDR3 is CASSLGSGGGETQYF. The CDR3 DNA is TGCGCCAGCAGCTTGGGCTCAGGGGGCGGAGAGACCCAGTACTTC.

The chain employs TRBV7-9 and TRBJ1-2, with D perhaps matching TRBD1 (6 bases). V lost 5 bases and J 4 bases, leaving 20 bases between the germline ends. In germline, CDR1 is SEHNR, CDR2 FQNEAQ (reference sequence). This CDR3 comprises 16 residues. CDR3: CASSETGTNLGYGYTF. For the CDR3, the DNA is TGTGCCAGCAGCGAAACCGGGACAAATCTGGGCTATGGCTACACCTTC.

The V call is TRBV7-9, the J call TRBJ2-1; weak D call: TRBD1 (5 bases). Trimming pared 3 bases from V and 4 bases from J, leaving 16 bases between. The CDR3 sequence is 16 residues long. Germline CDR1 is SEHNR and CDR2 is FQNEAQ (reference sequence). CDR3 amino acids: CASSLARVGPYNEQFF. In DNA, the CDR3 is TGTGCCAGCAGCTTGGCACGCGTGGGGCCTTACAATGAGCAGTTCTTC. The whole variable domain, filled in from reference TRBV7-9 and TRBJ2-1, reads DTGVSQNPRHKITKRGQNVTFRCDPISEHNRLYWYRQTLGQGPEFLTYFQNEAQLEKSRLLSDRFSAERPKGSFSTLEIQRTEQGDSAMYLCASSLARVGPYNEQFFGPGTRLTVL.

The chain uses TRBV27 and TRBJ2-5; a possible D gene is TRBD2 (6 bases). CDR1 and CDR2 (germline): MNHEY, SMNVEV (reference sequence). V lost 6 bases to trimming and J lost 1 base, with 9 bases between them. This CDR3 is built from 13 residues. CDR3 sequence: CASRASVQETQYF. The CDR3 DNA is TGTGCCAGCAGGGCTAGCGTCCAAGAGACCCAGTACTTC.

In this sample, this clone turned up once. The J gene is TRBJ1-1, the V gene TRBV5-6; TRBD1 matches 7 bases. The V segment lost 4 bases and the J segment 1 base; nucleotides outside the gene matches: 4. Germline V gene data show CDR1 as SGHDT and CDR2 as YYEEEE. The CDR3 extends over 14 amino acids. The CDR3 sequence: CASSGAGGNTEAFF. DNA of the CDR3: TGTGCCAGCAGCGGAGCAGGGGGGAACACTGAAGCTTTCTTT.

The genes are TRBV18 and TRBJ2-7; D is undetermined. V was trimmed by 0 bases and J by 7 bases, leaving 10 bases between them. CDR1 is KGHSH, CDR2 LQKENI, per germline. This CDR3 comprises 13 residues. CDR3 DNA: TGTGCCAGCTCACCACCGAGCCTATGGGAGCAGTACTTC. It codes for CASSPPSLWEQYF.

Written as DNA, the CDR3 is TGTGCCAGCAGCCGGGGAGGGACGCAGTATTTT. Translating it yields CASSRGGTQYF. The genes are TRBV27 and TRBJ2-3, with 7 bases aligning to TRBD2. J lost 9 bases, V lost 6 bases, and 3 bases had no gene match. The CDR3 sequence is 11 residues long. Germline V CDR1 and CDR2: MNHEY, SMNVEV (reference sequence).

This chain links TRBV11-3 with TRBJ1-3, with unresolved D. V lost 5 bases and J lost 0, with 11 bases in between. The germline V gene encodes CDR1 SGHNT and CDR2 YENEEA. This CDR3 is built from 15 residues. CDR3: CASSLRADSGNTIYF. Here the CDR3 DNA reads TGTGCCAGCAGCCTGCGGGCGGACTCTGGAAACACCATATATTTT.

The gene calls are TRBV10-3 and TRBJ1-2; 8 positions match TRBD1. Germline CDR1 is ENHRY and CDR2 is SYGVKD. CDR3 size: 16 residues. Unmatched junction bases numbered 12, after V lost 5 bases and J lost 4 bases. The CDR3 DNA follows: TGTGCCATCAGTTACATCCACAGGGGGTCTATCTATGGCTACACCTTC. It yields the protein CAISYIHRGSIYGYTF.

The chain is built from TRBV2 and TRBJ1-3; weak D call: TRBD1 (6 bases). The CDR3 is 16 amino acids. V shed 4 bases and J shed 4 bases, with 17 bases lying between them. Germline loops: CDR1 SNHLY, CDR2 FYNNEI. For the CDR3, the DNA is TGTGCCAGCAGTGTTGGGACAAAACGGGGAGGAAACACCATATATTTT. Translated: CASSVGTKRGGNTIYF.

The rearrangement joins TRBV27 to TRBJ2-4; no clear D. The V gene lost 7 bases and the J gene lost 8 bases, with 15 bases spanning the gap. CDR1 and CDR2 from the germline V gene are MNHEY and SMNVEV (reference sequence). The CDR3 extends over 13 amino acids. The CDR3 DNA sequence: TGTGCCAGCAATAAAAACCTAGGATACATTCAGTACTTC. It yields the protein CASNKNLGYIQYF.

This clone occurred a few times. This chain uses TRBV2 with TRBJ1-1, with no clear D. Germline CDR1 is SNHLY and CDR2 is FYNNEI. This CDR3 has 11 amino acids. The V end lost 5 bases, the J end lost 11 bases, and 12 bases lay between the germline ends. The DNA of the CDR3 is TGTGCCAGCAGTAGAACACTAGGGGCTTTCTTT. Translated: CASSRTLGAFF.